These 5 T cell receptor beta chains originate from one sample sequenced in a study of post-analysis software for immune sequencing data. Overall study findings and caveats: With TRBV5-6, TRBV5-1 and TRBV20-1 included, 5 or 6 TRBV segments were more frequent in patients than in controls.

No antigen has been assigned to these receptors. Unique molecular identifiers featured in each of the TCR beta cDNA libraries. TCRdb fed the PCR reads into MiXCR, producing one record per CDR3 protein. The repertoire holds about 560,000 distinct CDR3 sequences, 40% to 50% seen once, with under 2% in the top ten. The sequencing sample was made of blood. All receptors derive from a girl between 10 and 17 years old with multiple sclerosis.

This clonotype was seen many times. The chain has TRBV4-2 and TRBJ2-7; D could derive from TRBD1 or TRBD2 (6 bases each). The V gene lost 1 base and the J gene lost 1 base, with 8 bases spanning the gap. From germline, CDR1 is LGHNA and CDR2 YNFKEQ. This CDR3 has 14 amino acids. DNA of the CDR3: TGTGCCAGCAGCCAAGGGGGGGCGTCCTACGAGCAGTACTTC. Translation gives CASSQGGASYEQYF.

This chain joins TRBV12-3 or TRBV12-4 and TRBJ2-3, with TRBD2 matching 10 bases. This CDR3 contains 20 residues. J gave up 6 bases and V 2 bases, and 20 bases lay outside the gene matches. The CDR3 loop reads CASSLPTLGGLAVHMDTQYF. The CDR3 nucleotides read TGTGCCAGCAGTTTACCCACCCTGGGAGGACTAGCGGTTCACATGGATACGCAGTATTTT.

The CDR3 nucleotides read TGTGCCAGCAGCTGGGAGACCAGGGACGAGCAGTACTTC. Encoded protein: CASSWETRDEQYF. The chain combines TRBV6-1 with TRBJ2-7; D is possibly TRBD1 or TRBD2 (5 bases each). CDR3 size: 13 residues. Germline V gene lookup returns CDR1 MNHNS and CDR2 SASEGT. Trimming shortened V by 6 bases and J by 5 bases, and 14 bases separated the two germline ends.

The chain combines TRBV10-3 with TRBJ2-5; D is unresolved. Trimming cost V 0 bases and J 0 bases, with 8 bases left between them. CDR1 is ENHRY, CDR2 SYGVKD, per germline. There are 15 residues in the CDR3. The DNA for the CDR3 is TGTGCCATCAGTGAGTCTCGAGGAAACCAAGAGACCCAGTACTTC. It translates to CAISESRGNQETQYF.

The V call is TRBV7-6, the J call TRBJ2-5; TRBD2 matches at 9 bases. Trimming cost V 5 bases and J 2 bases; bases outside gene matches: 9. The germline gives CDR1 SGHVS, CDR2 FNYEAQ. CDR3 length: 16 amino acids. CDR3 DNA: TGTGCCAGCAGCGGACGAAGGCGGGGGGGGCAAGAGACCCAGTACTTC. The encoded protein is CASSGRRRGGQETQYF.